This TCR beta chain was sequenced in a study of CD8 T cells in ankylosing spondylitis. General observations from the study: Reported data indicate significant enrichment of disease-linked clones within matched ankylosing spondylitis synovial fluid. The study identified a TCR beta motif of several highly homologous variants that appeared characteristic of ankylosing spondylitis blood.

Each CDR3 protein gets one entry after TCRdb re-called the 5' RACE reads with MiXCR. The table records fewer than 350,000 distinct CDR3 sequences, under 14% of them present only once. The CDR3 has 14 residues. The germline CDR1 and CDR2 sequences are SGHRS and YFSETQ. V lost 7 bases to trimming and J lost 3 bases; unmatched junction nucleotides: 9. As to this clonotype: No antigen is known for it.

The chain combines TRBV5-1 with TRBJ1-2; 7 bases align to TRBD1. The source is a female donor with ankylosing spondylitis or in good health (not recorded which). Sequenced input: blood, either unsorted or a sorted T cell fraction (not recorded which). In DNA form, the CDR3 reads TGCGCCAGCCGAGACGCCGGGACAGACTATGGCTACACCTTC. Translation: CASRDAGTDYGYTF.